The rows below give T cell receptor beta chains drawn from one sample of a study of T cell responses to AZD1222 COVID-19 vaccine. Clones were sequenced by immunoSEQ multiplex PCR, and TCRdb holds only the in-frame ones, with some missing. This sample carries 59,000 or so clones, approximately 79% of them seen once, and the ten largest clones take about 10%. The sample here was peripheral blood, taken on day 0 of AZD1222 vaccination. All receptors come from an adult in good health. Both conserved end residues are trimmed from each CDR3. The size of a clone is reported for some rows only, either as once, few or many, or as a class for expanded clones.

CDR3aa	abundance	v_gene	j_gene	len
ASSPQDYGYT	once	TRBV18	TRBJ1-2	10
ASSTEVYGYT	NA	TRBV7-9	TRBJ1-2	10
AIRPASGGETQY	NA	TRBV10-3	TRBJ2-5	12
ASSLRGQSLSGANVLT	NA	TRBV7-9	TRBJ2-6	16
ASQKTSGRSYNEQF	NA	TRBV21-1	TRBJ2-1	14
ASSHGRGTKNIQY	NA	TRBV6-5	TRBJ2-4	13
ASKGGIGVMGYT	few	TRBV6-5	TRBJ1-2	12
ASSLLGADNQPQH	few	TRBV5-1	TRBJ1-5	13
ASSYQGQEYGYT	once	TRBV6-5	TRBJ1-2	12
ASSVGGQGARGEKLF	once	TRBV9	TRBJ1-4	15
ASRGARGHEQF	NA	TRBV19	TRBJ2-1	11
ASSLTGTGNEKLF	NA	TRBV7-3	TRBJ1-4	13
ASSLGGGGRQPQH	NA	TRBV7-2	TRBJ1-5	13
ASTGVSNQPQH	NA	TRBV19	TRBJ1-5	11
ASSFRRHAAF	NA	TRBV5-6	TRBJ1-1	10
ASSSQWTESYEQY	NA	TRBV11-3	TRBJ2-7	13
ASSRQGGEKY	NA	TRBV3-1/TRBV3-2	TRBJ2-7	10
ASSPWDNSPLH	NA	TRBV18	TRBJ1-6	11
ASSAGTGYDQPQH	NA	TRBV5-1	TRBJ1-5	13
ASSLLSSGRVVGTQY	NA	TRBV5-1	TRBJ2-3	15
ASRREQGMNTEAF	NA	TRBV7-2	TRBJ1-1	13
ASSWATSYNEQF	once	TRBV27	TRBJ2-1	12
ASRETGGGETQY	once	TRBV6-5	TRBJ2-5	12